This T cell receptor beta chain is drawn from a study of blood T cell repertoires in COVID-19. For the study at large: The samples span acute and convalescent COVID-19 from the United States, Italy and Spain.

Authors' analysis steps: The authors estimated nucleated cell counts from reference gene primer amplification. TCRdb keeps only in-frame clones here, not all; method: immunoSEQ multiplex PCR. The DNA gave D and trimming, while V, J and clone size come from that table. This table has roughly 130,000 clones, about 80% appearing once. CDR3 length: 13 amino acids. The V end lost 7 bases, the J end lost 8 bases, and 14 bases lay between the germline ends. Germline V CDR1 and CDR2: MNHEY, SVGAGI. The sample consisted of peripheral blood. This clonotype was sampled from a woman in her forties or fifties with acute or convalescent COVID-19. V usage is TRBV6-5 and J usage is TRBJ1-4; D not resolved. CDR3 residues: CASTGGNGEKLFF. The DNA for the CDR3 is TGTGCCAGCACGGGAGGGAACGGCGAAAAACTGTTTTTT.